Sequencing of this T cell receptor (beta chain) was carried out in a study of Graves' ophthalmopathy and Graves' hyperthyroidism (dated by TCRdb to 2016 to 2019). Background on the whole study: Hyperthyroidism was defined as stable when no progression to ophthalmopathy occurred within 18 months of follow-up. The study used TCR beta repertoire signatures to distinguish Graves' ophthalmopathy from Graves' hyperthyroidism and to predict progression to ophthalmopathy. In total, 135 blood samples were TCR-sequenced: roughly 45 ophthalmopathy, 75 hyperthyroidism and approximately 17 hyperthyroidism-to-ophthalmopathy patients. A discovery set of 100 patients (around 45 ophthalmopathy, 55 to 65 stable hyperthyroidism) was enrolled to explore V-J signatures distinguishing ophthalmopathy from hyperthyroidism. For independent validation, a separate cohort was made up of 18 to 20 hyperthyroidism patients plus 17 patients who later progressed from hyperthyroidism to ophthalmopathy. In roughly 6 hyperthyroidism patients, the T-cell repertoires found in thyroid tissue were compared with those found in blood. After sampling, hyperthyroidism patients received methimazole starting at 30 mg daily, and ophthalmopathy patients received high-dose intravenous methylprednisolone. Study-level results and caveats: Sample size was not statistically predetermined, and group allocation was not concealed from the investigators. Most expanded thyroid clonotypes with frequency above 0.001 were also detected in blood, suggesting blood repertoires may reflect the thyroid immune response. Ophthalmopathy was separated from stable hyperthyroidism by the 13-signature model with around 89% sensitivity and around 81% specificity in cross-validation and with 80%/75% in the test set. In validation, the model predicted ophthalmopathy progression with 55% to 71% sensitivity and around 72% specificity; roughly 12 predicted patients were CT-confirmed with GO in a median of approximately 6.5 months.

Hyperthyroidism patients were newly diagnosed, were aged 18 to 65 years, and had a disease duration under 2 months. Patients with other autoimmune diseases, uncontrolled infections, pregnancy or lactation were excluded. Diagnosis was based on clinical symptoms, serum thyroxine, TRAb, thyroid ultrasound and orbital computed tomography. Total RNA was extracted using Trizol reagent, and RNA quality was checked on an Agilent 2100 Bioanalyzer. The V end loses 8 bases and the J end loses 4 bases, and a stretch of 12 bases separates them. The CDR3 contains 14 residues, cysteine and phenylalanine counted. The entry retains the CDR3 DNA only, 42 bases that are in frame from base 1. CDR1 and CDR2 (MDHEN, SYDVKM) derive from the germline V gene. This clonotype was counted at least ten times. What antigen it recognizes has not been identified. Within one base of it there is no much larger clone, and no base qualities were kept.

For repertoire sequencing, TCR beta CDR3 regions were amplified from RNA transcripts. HTBI primers and the Qiagen OneStep RT-PCR kit were used in a first-round RT-PCR, which was followed by a second-round multiplex PCR, size selection and purification. Sequencing of the libraries was carried out on an Illumina HiSeq2000 in paired-end mode with 100 bp reads. Per the authors' processing: Reads were processed with SOAPnuke, discarding reads with adapters, uncalled bases, mean Phred below 15, or no exact constant-primer or identifier match. COPE v1.2.5 was used to merge the high-quality paired reads. Each unique nucleotide sequence was defined as a clonotype, and clonotypes were aligned to IMGT TRB V, D and J references with MiTCR v1.1. Analysis was restricted to V-J combinations with a frequency above 0.0001, which covered roughly 99% of repertoires. For each V-J combination, a TCR clonal expansion and chaos score was defined as the ratio of F50 clonal expansion to chaos observed in the TCRdist matrix. Welch's t-statistics and random forest were used to narrow the features down to 10 to 15 V-J combinations, which were then fed into a naive Bayes classifier. The Morisita-Horn index was used to measure how similar the thyroid and blood repertoires were. The public reads were reanalyzed by TCRdb: fastp trimming at Q25, MiXCR alignment, in-frame beta chains only. Under each unique CDR3 protein, matching rows form one entry showing the most common genes and DNA. TCRdb's processing, not the study's, gives the V and J calls here. This sample holds over a million distinct CDR3 sequences; roughly 35% were observed only once. 11% of the sample goes to the ten largest clones.

This sequence uses TRBV28 and TRBJ2-6, with the D gene call left open. The sample consisted of peripheral blood or thyroid tissue (not recorded which). This receptor was taken from an adult man with Graves' hyperthyroidism. The DNA sequence follows: TGTGCCAGCTCTTACCTCTCCGGGGCCAACGTCCTGACTTTC. Its protein reads: CASSYLSGANVLTF.